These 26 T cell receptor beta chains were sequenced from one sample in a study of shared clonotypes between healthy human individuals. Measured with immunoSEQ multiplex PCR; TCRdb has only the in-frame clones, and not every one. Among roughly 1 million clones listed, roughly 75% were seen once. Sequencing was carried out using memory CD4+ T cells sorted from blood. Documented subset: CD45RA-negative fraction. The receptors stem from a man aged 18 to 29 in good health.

This CDR3 is CASSQDRRSYGYTF. The CDR3 DNA sequence: TGCGCCAGCAGCCAAGATCGAAGAAGCTATGGCTACACCTTC. V usage is TRBV4-3 and J usage is TRBJ1-2; D gene unclear. The CDR3 spans 14 residues. Germline values: CDR1 LGHNA, CDR2 YSLEER. V dropped 0 bases and J dropped 4 bases, with 9 bases sitting between them.

In DNA, the CDR3 is TGTGCCACAGGGACTAGTCGAACTAGCACAGATACGCAGTATTTT. Its protein is CATGTSRTSTDTQYF. The chain combines TRBV2 with TRBJ2-3; 8 bases are shared with TRBD2. Germline V gene data show CDR1 as SNHLY and CDR2 as FYNNEI. The CDR3 has 15 residues. Trimming removed 10 bases from V and 0 bases from J; junction bases left unmatched: 9.

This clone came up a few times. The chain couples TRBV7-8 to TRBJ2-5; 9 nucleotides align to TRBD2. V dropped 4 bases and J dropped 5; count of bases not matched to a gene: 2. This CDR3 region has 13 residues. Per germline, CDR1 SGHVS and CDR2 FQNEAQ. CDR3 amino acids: CASSSSGVETQYF. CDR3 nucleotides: TGTGCCAGCAGCTCTAGCGGGGTTGAGACCCAGTACTTC. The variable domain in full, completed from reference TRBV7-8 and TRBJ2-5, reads GAGVSQSPRYKVAKRGQDVALRCDPISGHVSLFWYQQALGQGPEFLTYFQNEAQLDKSGLPSDRFFAERPEGSVSTLKIQRTQQEDSAVYLCASSSSGVETQYFGPGTRLLVL.

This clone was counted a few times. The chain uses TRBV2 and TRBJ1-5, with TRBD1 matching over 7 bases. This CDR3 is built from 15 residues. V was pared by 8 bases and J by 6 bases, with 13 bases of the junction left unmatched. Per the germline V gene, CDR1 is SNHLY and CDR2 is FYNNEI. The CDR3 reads CASSNTDRESQPQHF. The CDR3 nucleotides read TGTGCCAGCTCGAATACAGACAGGGAGAGTCAGCCCCAGCATTTT.

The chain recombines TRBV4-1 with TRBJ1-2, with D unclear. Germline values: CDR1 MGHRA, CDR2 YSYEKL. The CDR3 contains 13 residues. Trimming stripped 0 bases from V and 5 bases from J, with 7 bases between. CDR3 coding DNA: TGCGCCAGCAGCCAAGAAATGGGGTATGGCTACACCTTC. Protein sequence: CASSQEMGYGYTF.

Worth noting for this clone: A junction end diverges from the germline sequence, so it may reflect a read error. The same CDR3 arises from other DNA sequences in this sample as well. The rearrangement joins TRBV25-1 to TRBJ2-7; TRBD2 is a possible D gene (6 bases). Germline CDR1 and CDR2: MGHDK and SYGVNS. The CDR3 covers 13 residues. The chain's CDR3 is CASSESGEYEQYF. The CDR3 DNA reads TGCGCCAGCAGTGAATCGGGGGAATACGAGCAGTACTTC.

CDR3 in DNA: TGTGCCAGTAGTATTGGGGCCACGACGGGCATTGGCTACACCTTC. It yields the protein CASSIGATTGIGYTF. The V gene is TRBV19, the J gene TRBJ1-2, with D tentatively TRBD1 (5 bases). The CDR3 consists of 15 residues. The germline V gene encodes CDR1 LNHDA and CDR2 SQIVND (reference sequence). Between the trimmed V and J ends, which lost 3 bases and 7 bases, there was a span of 18 bases. Full variable domain (remainder filled in from reference TRBV19 and TRBJ1-2): DGGITQSPKYLFRKEGQNVTLSCEQNLNHDAMYWYRQDPGQGLRLIYYSQIVNDFQKGDIAEGYSVSREKKESFPLTVTSAQKNPTAFYLCASSIGATTGIGYTFGSGTRLTVV.

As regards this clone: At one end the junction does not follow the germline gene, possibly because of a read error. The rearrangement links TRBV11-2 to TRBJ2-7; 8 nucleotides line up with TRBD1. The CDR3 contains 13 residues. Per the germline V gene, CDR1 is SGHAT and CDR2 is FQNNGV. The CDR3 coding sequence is TGTGCCAGCAGCTCTCAGGGGGCCTACGGGCAGTACTTC. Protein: CASSSQGAYGQYF.

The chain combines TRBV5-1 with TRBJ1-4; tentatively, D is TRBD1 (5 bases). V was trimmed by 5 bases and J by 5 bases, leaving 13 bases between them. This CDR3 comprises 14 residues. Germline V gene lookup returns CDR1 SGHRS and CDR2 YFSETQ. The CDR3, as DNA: TGCGCCAGCAGGGGGACCCCGGGAAATGAAAAACTGTTTTTT. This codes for CASRGTPGNEKLFF. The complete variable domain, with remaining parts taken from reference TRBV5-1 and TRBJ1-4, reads KAGVTQTPRYLIKTRGQQVTLSCSPISGHRSVSWYQQTPGQGLQFLFEYFSETQRNKGNFPGRFSGRQFSNSRSEMNVSTLELGDSALYLCASRGTPGNEKLFFGSGTQLSVL.

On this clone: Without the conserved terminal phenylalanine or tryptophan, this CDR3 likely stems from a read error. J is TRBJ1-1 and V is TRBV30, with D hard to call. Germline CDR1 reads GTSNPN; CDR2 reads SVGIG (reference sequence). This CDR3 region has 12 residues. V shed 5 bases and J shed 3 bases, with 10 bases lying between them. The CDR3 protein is CAWGGSYTEAFS. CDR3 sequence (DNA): TGTGCCTGGGGAGGCTCCTACACTGAAGCTTTCTCT.

The CDR3: CASINRGQGDTQYF. The CDR3 DNA sequence: TGTGCCAGCATAAACAGGGGGCAGGGAGATACGCAGTATTTT. The chain links TRBV2 to TRBJ2-3; TRBD1 matches 9 bases. Germline V gives CDR1 SNHLY, CDR2 FYNNEI. J lost 5 bases, V lost 7 bases, and 7 bases had no gene match. CDR3 length: 14 amino acids.

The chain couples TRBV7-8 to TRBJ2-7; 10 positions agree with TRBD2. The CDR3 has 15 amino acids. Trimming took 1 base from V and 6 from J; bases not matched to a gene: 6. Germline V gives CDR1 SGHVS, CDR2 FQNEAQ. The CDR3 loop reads CASSLVGTSVREQYF. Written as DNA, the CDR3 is TGTGCCAGCAGCTTAGTCGGGACTAGCGTCCGCGAGCAGTACTTC.

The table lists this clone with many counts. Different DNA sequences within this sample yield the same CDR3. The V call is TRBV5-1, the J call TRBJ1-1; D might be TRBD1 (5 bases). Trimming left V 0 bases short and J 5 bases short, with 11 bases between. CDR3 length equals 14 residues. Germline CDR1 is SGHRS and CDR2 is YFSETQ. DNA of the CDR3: TGCGCCAGCAGCTTGGCGGGGGGAGGAACTGAAGCTTTCTTT. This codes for CASSLAGGGTEAFF. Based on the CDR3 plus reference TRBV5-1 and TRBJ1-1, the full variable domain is KAGVTQTPRYLIKTRGQQVTLSCSPISGHRSVSWYQQTPGQGLQFLFEYFSETQRNKGNFPGRFSGRQFSNSRSEMNVSTLELGDSALYLCASSLAGGGTEAFFGQGTRLTVV.

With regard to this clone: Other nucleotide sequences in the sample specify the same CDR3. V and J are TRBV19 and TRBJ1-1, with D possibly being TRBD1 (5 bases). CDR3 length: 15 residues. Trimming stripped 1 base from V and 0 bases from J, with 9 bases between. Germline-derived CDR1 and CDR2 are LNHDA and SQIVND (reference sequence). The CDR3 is CASSIGRGMNTEAFF. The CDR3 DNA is TGTGCCAGTAGTATAGGTAGGGGAATGAACACTGAAGCTTTCTTT.

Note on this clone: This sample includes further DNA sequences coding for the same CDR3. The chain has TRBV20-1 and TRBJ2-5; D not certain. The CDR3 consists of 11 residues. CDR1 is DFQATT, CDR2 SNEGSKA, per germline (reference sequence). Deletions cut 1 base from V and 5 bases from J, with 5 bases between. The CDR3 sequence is CSARVSETQYF. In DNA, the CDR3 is TGCAGTGCTAGAGTGTCGGAGACCCAGTACTTC.

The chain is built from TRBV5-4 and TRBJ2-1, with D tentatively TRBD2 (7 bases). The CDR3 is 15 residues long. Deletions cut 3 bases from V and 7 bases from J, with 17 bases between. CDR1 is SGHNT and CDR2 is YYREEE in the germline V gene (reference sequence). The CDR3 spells CASSSRGPSGNEQFF. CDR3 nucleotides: TGTGCCAGCAGCTCGCGGGGGCCCTCGGGGAATGAGCAGTTCTTC. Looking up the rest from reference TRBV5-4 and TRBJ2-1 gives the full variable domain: ETGVTQSPTHLIKTRGQQVTLRCSSQSGHNTVSWYQQALGQGPQFIFQYYREEENGRGNFPPRFSGLQFPNYSSELNVNALELDDSALYLCASSSRGPSGNEQFFGPGTRLTVL.

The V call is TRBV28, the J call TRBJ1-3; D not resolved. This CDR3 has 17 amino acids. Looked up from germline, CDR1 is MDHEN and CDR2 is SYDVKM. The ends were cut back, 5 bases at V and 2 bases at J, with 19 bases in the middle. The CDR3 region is CASSPVPSRRAGNTIYF. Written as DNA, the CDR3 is TGTGCCAGCAGTCCGGTCCCTTCTCGGAGGGCTGGAAACACCATATATTTT.

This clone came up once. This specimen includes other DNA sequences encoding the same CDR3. CDR3: CASSEGVGGYTF. As DNA, the CDR3 is TGTGCCAGCAGTGAGGGGGTGGGAGGCTACACCTTC. V gene TRBV6-1 combines with J gene TRBJ1-2; a weak D match, TRBD1 (5 bases). The CDR3 runs to 12 residues. Trimming took 3 bases from V and 8 from J, leaving 10 bases between them. Germline CDR1 reads MNHNS; CDR2 reads SASEGT.

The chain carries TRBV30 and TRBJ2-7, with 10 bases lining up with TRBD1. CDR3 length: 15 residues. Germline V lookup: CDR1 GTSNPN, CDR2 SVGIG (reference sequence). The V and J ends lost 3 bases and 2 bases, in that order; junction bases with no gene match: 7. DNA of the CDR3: TGTGCCTGGAGCCCCAGGACAGGGGGACCCTACGAGCAGTACTTC. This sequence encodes CAWSPRTGGPYEQYF.

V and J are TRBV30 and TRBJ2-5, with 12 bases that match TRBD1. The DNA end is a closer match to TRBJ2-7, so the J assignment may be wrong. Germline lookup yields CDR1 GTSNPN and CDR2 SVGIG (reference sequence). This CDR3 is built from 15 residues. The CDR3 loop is CAWSGGTGGRNEQYF. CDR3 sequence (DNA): TGTGCCTGGAGTGGCGGGACAGGGGGCAGGAACGAGCAGTACTTC.

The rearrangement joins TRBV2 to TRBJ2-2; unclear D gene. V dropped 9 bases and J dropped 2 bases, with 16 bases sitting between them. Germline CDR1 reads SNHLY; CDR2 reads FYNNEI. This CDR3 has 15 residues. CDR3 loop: CASFKGQINTGELFF. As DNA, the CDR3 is TGTGCCAGTTTCAAAGGGCAGATTAACACCGGGGAGCTGTTTTTT.

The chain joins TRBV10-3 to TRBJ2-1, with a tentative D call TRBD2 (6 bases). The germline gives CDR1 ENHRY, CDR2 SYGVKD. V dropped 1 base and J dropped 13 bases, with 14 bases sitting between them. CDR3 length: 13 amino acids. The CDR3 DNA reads TGTGCCATCAGTGAGTACAACGGGAGCGGCCAGTTCTTC. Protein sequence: CAISEYNGSGQFF.

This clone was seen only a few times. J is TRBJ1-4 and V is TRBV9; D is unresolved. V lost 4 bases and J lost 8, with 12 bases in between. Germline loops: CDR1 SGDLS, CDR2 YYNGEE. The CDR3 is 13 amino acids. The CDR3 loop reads CASSMGLGEKLFF. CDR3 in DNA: TGTGCCAGCAGCATGGGATTAGGGGAAAAACTGTTTTTT.

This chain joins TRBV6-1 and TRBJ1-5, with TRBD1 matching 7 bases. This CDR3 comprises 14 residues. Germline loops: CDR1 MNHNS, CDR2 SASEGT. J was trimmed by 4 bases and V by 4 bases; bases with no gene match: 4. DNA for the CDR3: TGTGCCAGCAGTGTAGGGACAGCTAATCAGCCCCAGCATTTT. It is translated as CASSVGTANQPQHF.

The chain's CDR3 is CASSFFHGYNEQFF. The CDR3 nucleotides read TGTGCCAGCAGCTTTTTTCACGGGTACAATGAGCAGTTCTTC. This chain connects TRBV11-3 to TRBJ2-1; D unclear. CDR3 length: 14 residues. Between the trimmed V and J ends, which lost 3 bases and 4 bases, there was a span of 10 bases. The germline gives CDR1 SGHNT, CDR2 YENEEA.

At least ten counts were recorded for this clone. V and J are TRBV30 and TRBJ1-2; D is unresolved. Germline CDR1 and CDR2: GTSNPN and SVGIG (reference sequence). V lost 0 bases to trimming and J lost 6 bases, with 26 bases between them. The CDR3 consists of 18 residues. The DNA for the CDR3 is TGTGCCTGGAGTGTACGGACTAACCCCCGAAACCCATACGATGGCTACACCTTC. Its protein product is CAWSVRTNPRNPYDGYTF.